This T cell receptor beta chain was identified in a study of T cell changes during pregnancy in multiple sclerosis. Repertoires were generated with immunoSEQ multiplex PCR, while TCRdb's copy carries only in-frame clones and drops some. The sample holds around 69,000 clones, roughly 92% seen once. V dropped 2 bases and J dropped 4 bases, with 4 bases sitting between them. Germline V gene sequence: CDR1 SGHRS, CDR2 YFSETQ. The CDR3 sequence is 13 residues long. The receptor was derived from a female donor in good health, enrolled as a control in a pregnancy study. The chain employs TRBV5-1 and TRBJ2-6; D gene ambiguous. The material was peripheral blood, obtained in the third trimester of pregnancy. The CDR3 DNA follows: TGCGCCAGCAGCTTTACAGGGGCCAACGTCCTGACTTTC. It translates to CASSFTGANVLTF.